This TCR beta chain was recovered during a study of response to subunit inactivated influenza vaccine. General study points: Authors suggested that a seasonal influenza vaccination recruits few new T cells each time.

Trimming cost V 7 bases and J 1 base; bases outside gene matches: 8. Germline assignment: CDR1 SQVTM and CDR2 ANQGSEA. This CDR3 spans 15 amino acids. From the RT-PCR reads, TCRdb called clonotypes with MiXCR, one entry per CDR3 protein. The data hold 500,000 to 600,000 distinct CDR3 sequences, with 10% to 15% observed a single time. The table lists this clonotype with a few counts. Antigen: not known. This receptor was taken from a man over 45 who received an inactivated influenza vaccine. The starting material was PBMCs from blood, obtained on the day of vaccination. The gene calls are TRBV29-1 and TRBJ2-2; 8 bases are a match to TRBD1. The CDR3 here is CSAFLQGVNTGELFF. The CDR3 nucleotides read TGCAGCGCTTTCTTACAGGGGGTGAACACCGGGGAGCTGTTTTTT.